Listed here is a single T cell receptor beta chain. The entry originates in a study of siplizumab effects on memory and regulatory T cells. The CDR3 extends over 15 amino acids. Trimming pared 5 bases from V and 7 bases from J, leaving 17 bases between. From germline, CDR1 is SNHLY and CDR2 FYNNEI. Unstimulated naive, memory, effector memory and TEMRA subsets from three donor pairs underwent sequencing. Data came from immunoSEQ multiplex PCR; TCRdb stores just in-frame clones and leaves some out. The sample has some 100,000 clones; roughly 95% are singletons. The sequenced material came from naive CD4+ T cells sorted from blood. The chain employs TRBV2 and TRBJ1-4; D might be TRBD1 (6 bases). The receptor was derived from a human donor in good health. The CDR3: CASSPWTDRREKLFF. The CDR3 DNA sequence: TGTGCCAGCAGTCCCTGGACAGATCGGCGTGAAAAACTGTTTTTT.